This T cell receptor beta chain was identified in a study of blood T cell repertoires in COVID-19. The overall study: The United States, Italy and Spain were the sources of the acute and convalescent COVID-19 samples. The analysed material was cDNA or gDNA that came from T cells, B-cell-depleted T cells, or PBMCs.

The table came from immunoSEQ multiplex PCR; TCRdb's copy has only in-frame clones and leaves some out. The sample consists of hundreds of thousands of clones, approximately 85% of them appearing once. The receptor comes from a middle-aged man with active or convalescent COVID-19. Sequenced material: peripheral blood.

The DNA of the CDR3 is TGTGCCTGGAGTCCTGCGGCGGGCGGGAGACGGGAGACCCAGTACTTC. It encodes CAWSPAAGGRRETQYF. The V call is TRBV30, the J call TRBJ2-5, with 7 bases lining up with TRBD2. The CDR3 covers 16 residues. Germline-derived CDR1 and CDR2 are GTSNPN and SVGIG (reference sequence). The trim removed 2 bases at V and 5 bases at J, leaving 14 bases unmatched.